A single sample is the source of the 26 T cell receptor beta chains below, sequenced in a study of metastatic and nonmetastatic thyroid tumors. With MiXCR, TCRdb reprocessed the PCR reads. Of about 15,000 clones listed, over 25% are singletons. All patients were treatment-naive before thyroid surgery. The sequencing input was tumor tissue. Receptors originate from a male donor with papillary thyroid cancer or a benign thyroid nodule (not recorded which). Some clones in this sample may be carry-over from other donors' samples.

V is TRBV5-1 and J is TRBJ2-1; either TRBD1 or TRBD2 may fit D (5 bases each). CDR1 is SGHRS, CDR2 YFSETQ, per germline. The V end was cut by 1 base, the J end by 0 bases, with 14 bases between. The CDR3 length is 17 residues. This chain's CDR3 is CASSLLGTATSYNEQFF. The CDR3 DNA reads as TGCGCCAGCAGCTTGCTTGGGACGGCAACCTCCTACAATGAGCAGTTCTTC.

The chain links TRBV9 to TRBJ1-2, with D possibly being TRBD1 (6 bases). The V and J ends lost 0 bases and 7 bases respectively, with 19 bases between them. Germline V gene sequence: CDR1 SGDLS, CDR2 YYNGEE. The CDR3 totals 16 residues. The DNA of the CDR3 is TGTGCCAGCAGCGTAGAATCTGTATCGGGGGGCTTTGGCTACACCTTC. It codes for CASSVESVSGGFGYTF. Full variable domain (rest looked up from reference TRBV9 and TRBJ1-2): DSGVTQTPKHLITATGQRVTLRCSPRSGDLSVYWYQQSLDQGLQFLIQYYNGEERAKGNILERFSAQQFPDLHSELNLSSLELGDSALYFCASSVESVSGGFGYTFGSGTRLTVV.

This clone occurred a few times. The V gene is TRBV7-2, the J gene TRBJ2-7; D may be TRBD1 or TRBD2 (5 bases each). With 2 bases removed from V and 6 bases from J, the gap between germline ends came to 8 bases. Germline loops: CDR1 SGHTA, CDR2 FQGNSA. The CDR3 runs to 12 residues. CDR3 nucleotides: TGTGCCAGCAGCTTATTGGGGGTCGAGCAGTACTTC. Protein: CASSLLGVEQYF.

This clone was counted a few times. The rearrangement joins TRBV27 to TRBJ1-2; 9 bases fit TRBD1. The CDR3 covers 13 residues. V was pared by 6 bases and J by 2 bases, with 1 base of the junction left unmatched. Germline lookup yields CDR1 MNHEY and CDR2 SMNVEV (reference sequence). The CDR3 nucleotides are TGTGCCAGCAGACAGGGGGCCAACTATGGCTACACCTTC. It codes for CASRQGANYGYTF.

V usage is TRBV30 and J usage is TRBJ1-2; unclear D gene. With 0 bases removed from V and 7 bases from J, the gap between germline ends came to 15 bases. Germline CDR1 and CDR2: GTSNPN and SVGIG (reference sequence). CDR3 length equals 14 residues. CDR3 residues: CAWSVHQAQSGYTF. DNA of the CDR3: TGTGCCTGGAGTGTACACCAAGCGCAGTCTGGCTACACCTTC.

This chain uses TRBV30 with TRBJ2-7; TRBD2 aligns across 8 bases. The V segment lost 0 bases and the J segment 4 bases; nucleotides outside the gene matches: 5. The V gene's germline CDR1 is GTSNPN and CDR2 SVGIG (reference sequence). This CDR3 region has 14 residues. The CDR3 loop is CAWSVPSGSYEQYF. The CDR3 bases are TGTGCCTGGAGTGTACCAAGCGGGAGTTACGAGCAGTACTTC.

This clone was seen at least ten times. The genes are TRBV30 and TRBJ2-7; TRBD1 matches at 8 bases. CDR3 size: 15 residues. Germline CDR1 GTSNPN, CDR2 SVGIG (reference sequence). Trimming removed 4 bases from V and 4 bases from J; junction bases left unmatched: 12. For the CDR3, the DNA is TGTGCCTGGACGCCTCAACCAGGGGGCAAGTACGAGCAGTACTTC. Translation gives CAWTPQPGGKYEQYF. Combining the CDR3 with reference TRBV30 and TRBJ2-7 gives the whole variable domain SQTIHQWPATLVQPVGSPLSLECTVEGTSNPNLYWYRQAAGRGLQLLFYSVGIGQISSEVPQNLSASRPQDRQFILSSKKLLLSDSGFYLCAWTPQPGGKYEQYFGPGTRLTVT.

For the CDR3, the DNA is TGTGCCAGCAGTTTATCCCCCGACAGCGAGCAGTACTTC. It yields the protein CASSLSPDSEQYF. The rearrangement joins TRBV28 to TRBJ2-7; tentatively, D is TRBD1 (5 bases). V lost 1 base, J lost 6 bases, and 10 bases lay in between. This CDR3 comprises 13 residues. Germline V gene data show CDR1 as MDHEN and CDR2 as SYDVKM.

This clone was recorded once. The chain recombines TRBV4-2 with TRBJ2-3; TRBD2 matches at 8 bases. The germline CDR1 and CDR2 sequences are LGHNA and YNFKEQ. CDR3 length equals 17 residues. V dropped 0 bases and J dropped 3; count of bases not matched to a gene: 8. CDR3 DNA: TGTGCCAGCAGCCAAGAGGGACGGGAGGGCCGGACAGATACGCAGTATTTT. Translated, it gives CASSQEGREGRTDTQYF.

The chain recombines TRBV18 with TRBJ2-2; 8 nucleotides line up with TRBD1. The CDR3 runs 16 residues. From germline, CDR1 is KGHSH and CDR2 LQKENI. V lost 1 base to trimming and J lost 3 bases; unmatched junction nucleotides: 4. CDR3 sequence (DNA): TGTGCCAGCTCACCACTGGGACAGGTGGACACCGGGGAGCTGTTTTTT. Amino acid sequence: CASSPLGQVDTGELFF.

The chain uses TRBV9 and TRBJ2-3, with D possibly being TRBD1 or TRBD2 (7 bases each). CDR1 is SGDLS, CDR2 YYNGEE, per germline. The ends were cut back, 0 bases at V and 6 bases at J, with 14 bases in the middle. This CDR3 has 15 amino acids. CDR3 nucleotide sequence: TGTGCCAGCAGCGTAGAATCCAGGGGGGGGGATACGCAGTATTTT. Residues: CASSVESRGGDTQYF.

Ten or more counts support this clone. V gene TRBV19 combines with J gene TRBJ1-1, with D unresolved. V lost 3 bases and J lost 11, with 25 bases in between. The CDR3 runs to 16 residues. The germline V gene encodes CDR1 LNHDA and CDR2 SQIVND (reference sequence). The CDR3 nucleotides are TGTGCCAGTAGTATGAGCGGGCCCTTTAGTAGGCGAAGTGCTTTCTTT. The encoded protein is CASSMSGPFSRRSAFF.

Many counts were recorded for this clone. The V and J genes are TRBV10-2 and TRBJ2-1; 8 bases align to TRBD2. V was pared by 5 bases and J by 6 bases, with 9 bases of the junction left unmatched. CDR1 is WSHSY and CDR2 is SAAADI in the germline V gene. This CDR3 is built from 15 residues. The CDR3 here is CASSLAGGPSNEQFF. The CDR3 coding sequence is TGCGCCAGCAGTCTGGCGGGGGGACCTAGCAATGAGCAGTTCTTC.

This clone is labeled medium-sized. V is TRBV6-1 and J is TRBJ2-7; either TRBD1 or TRBD2 may fit D (5 bases each). Between the trimmed V and J ends, which lost 8 bases and 3 bases, there was a span of 14 bases. The CDR3 has 13 amino acids. Per the germline V gene, CDR1 is MNHNS and CDR2 is SASEGT. Here the CDR3 reads CASARGPLYEQYF. The DNA for the CDR3 is TGTGCCAGCGCCCGGGGCCCTCTCTACGAGCAGTACTTC.

The chain joins TRBV30 to TRBJ2-2, with D possibly being TRBD1 (5 bases). The germline CDR1 and CDR2 sequences are GTSNPN and SVGIG (reference sequence). V was trimmed by 1 base and J by 4 bases, leaving 10 bases between them. This CDR3 contains 14 residues. CDR3 DNA: TGTGCCTGGAGTGGTATCAGGGCCACCGGGGAGCTGTTTTTT. Translated, it gives CAWSGIRATGELFF. The full variable domain, in which reference TRBV30 and TRBJ2-2 provide the parts outside the CDR3, is SQTIHQWPATLVQPVGSPLSLECTVEGTSNPNLYWYRQAAGRGLQLLFYSVGIGQISSEVPQNLSASRPQDRQFILSSKKLLLSDSGFYLCAWSGIRATGELFFGEGSRLTVL.

Within the sample, this clone is medium-sized. The V and J genes are TRBV7-2 and TRBJ2-7; the match to TRBD1 covers 9 bases. Germline V lookup: CDR1 SGHTA, CDR2 FQGNSA. After removal of 5 bases from V and 2 bases from J, the junction contained 7 bases not matched to a gene. This CDR3 is 15 amino acids long. CDR3 in DNA: TGTGCCAGCAGCCCCGGGACAGGGATGCCCTACGAGCAGTACTTC. Residues: CASSPGTGMPYEQYF.

This clone was counted only a few times. The chain employs TRBV11-3 and TRBJ2-3, with D uncertain. Trimming took off 7 bases at V and 3 bases at J, with 17 bases between the two ends. Per germline, CDR1 SGHNT and CDR2 YENEEA. This CDR3 is 15 amino acids long. The CDR3 loop is CASTLSDASTDTQYF. The DNA for the CDR3 is TGTGCCAGCACCCTAAGTGATGCTAGTACAGATACGCAGTATTTT.

This clone was detected a few times. This chain uses TRBV28 with TRBJ2-7; weak D call: TRBD2 (6 bases). Germline CDR1 and CDR2: MDHEN and SYDVKM. The CDR3 is 13 amino acids. Trimming cost V 3 bases and J 5 bases, with 11 bases left between them. CDR3 DNA: TGTGCCAGCAGTTTCGGGGGAGTCAACGAGCAGTACTTC. Translation gives CASSFGGVNEQYF.

This clone is categorized as large (0.1 to 1%). The chain has TRBV18 and TRBJ2-7; D unresolved. The V gene's germline CDR1 is KGHSH and CDR2 LQKENI. There are 12 residues in the CDR3. V lost 1 base and J lost 6, with 7 bases in between. The CDR3 protein is CASSPLGGEQYF. Here the CDR3 DNA reads TGTGCCAGCTCACCACTTGGTGGCGAGCAGTACTTC. The full variable domain, in which reference TRBV18 and TRBJ2-7 provide the parts outside the CDR3, is NAGVMQNPRHLVRRRGQEARLRCSPMKGHSHVYWYRQLPEEGLKFMVYLQKENIIDESGMPKERFSAEFPKEGPSILRIQQVVRGDSAAYFCASSPLGGEQYFGPGTRLTVT.

This clone was counted only a few times. The rearrangement uses TRBV28 and TRBJ1-3, with D tentatively TRBD1 (6 bases). Trimming took 2 bases from V and 1 from J, leaving 9 bases between them. CDR1 MDHEN and CDR2 SYDVKM come from the germline V gene. The CDR3 sequence is 15 residues long. CDR3 coding DNA: TGTGCCAGCAGTTTAGGGGGGCAGTCTGGAAACACCATATATTTT. Translating gives CASSLGGQSGNTIYF.

The genes are TRBV20-1 and TRBJ1-1; D possibly corresponds to TRBD1 (5 bases). CDR3 length: 12 amino acids. Germline V CDR1 and CDR2: DFQATT, SNEGSKA (reference sequence). V gave up 5 bases and J gave up 7 bases, with 14 bases separating them. CDR3 region: CSAPTRGIEAFF. CDR3 nucleotides: TGCAGTGCTCCTACCCGGGGGATTGAAGCTTTCTTT.

The rearrangement joins TRBV2 to TRBJ2-7; D is unclear. The V end was cut by 3 bases, the J end by 2 bases, with 8 bases between. This CDR3 has 13 residues. CDR1 is SNHLY, CDR2 FYNNEI, per germline. CDR3 sequence: CASSDGSTYEQYF. The CDR3 bases are TGTGCCAGCAGTGACGGGTCAACCTACGAGCAGTACTTC. Full variable domain (missing parts from reference TRBV2 and TRBJ2-7): EPEVTQTPSHQVTQMGQEVILRCVPISNHLYFYWYRQILGQKVEFLVSFYNNEISEKSEIFDDQFSVERPDGSNFTLKIRSTKLEDSAMYFCASSDGSTYEQYFGPGTRLTVT.

This clone has only a few counts. The chain carries TRBV28 and TRBJ1-2, with 12 positions matching TRBD1. This CDR3 region has 16 residues. V dropped 9 bases and J dropped 4; count of bases not matched to a gene: 12. Germline CDR1 and CDR2: MDHEN and SYDVKM. CDR3 DNA: TGTGCCAGTACCGGGACAGGGGGCCCTAGGCGCTATGGCTACACCTTC. It yields the protein CASTGTGGPRRYGYTF.

This clone turned up a few times. This sequence may be a read error, since a much larger clone differs from it by one base. The same CDR3 can be traced to other DNA sequences in this sample. The genes are TRBV4-2 and TRBJ2-1; D is ambiguous. V shed 9 bases and J shed 7 bases, with 16 bases lying between them. The CDR3 sequence is 13 residues long. Germline CDR1 is LGHNA and CDR2 is YNFKEQ. The chain's CDR3 is CASSSAVGNEQFF. The CDR3 nucleotides are TGTGCCAGTAGCTCCGCGGTAGGGAATGAGCAGTTCTTC.

In its sample, this clone was seen many times. The J gene is TRBJ2-1, the V gene TRBV11-2; D possibly corresponds to TRBD2 (6 bases). The CDR3 is made up of 15 amino acids. CDR1 and CDR2 from the germline V gene are SGHAT and FQNNGV. V lost 4 bases and J lost 8, with 18 bases in between. CDR3 region: CASSSYSRREDEQFF. The DNA for the CDR3 is TGTGCCAGCAGCTCCTATAGCAGGAGGGAAGATGAGCAGTTCTTC.

This clone came up many times. The chain has TRBV10-3 and TRBJ2-5; the match to TRBD2 covers 10 bases. Germline loops: CDR1 ENHRY, CDR2 SYGVKD. The CDR3 has 15 amino acids. The V gene end was trimmed by 2 bases and the J gene end by 4 bases; junction bases not matched to a gene: 4. The CDR3 spells CAISEDSGRLETQYF. The CDR3 region has the DNA TGTGCCATCAGTGAGGATAGCGGGAGGTTAGAGACCCAGTACTTC.